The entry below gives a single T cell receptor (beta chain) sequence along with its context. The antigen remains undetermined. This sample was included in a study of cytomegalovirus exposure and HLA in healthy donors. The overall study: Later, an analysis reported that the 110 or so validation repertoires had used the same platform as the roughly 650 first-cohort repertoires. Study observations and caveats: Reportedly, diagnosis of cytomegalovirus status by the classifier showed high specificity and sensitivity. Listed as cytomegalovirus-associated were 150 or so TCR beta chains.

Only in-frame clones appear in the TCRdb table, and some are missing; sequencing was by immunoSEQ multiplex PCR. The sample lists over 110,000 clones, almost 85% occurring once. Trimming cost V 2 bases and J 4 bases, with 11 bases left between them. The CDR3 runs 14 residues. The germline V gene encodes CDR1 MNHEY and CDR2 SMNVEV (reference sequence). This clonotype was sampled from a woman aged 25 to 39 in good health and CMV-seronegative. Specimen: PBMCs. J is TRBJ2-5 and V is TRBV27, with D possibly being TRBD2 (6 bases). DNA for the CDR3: TGTGCCAGCAGTTTAGCGGGGACGAGAGAGACCCAGTACTTC. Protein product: CASSLAGTRETQYF.